Listed below are T cell receptor beta chains from one sample, sequenced in a study of OX40 agonist ivuxolimab in advanced cancers. TCRdb keeps only in-frame clones here, not all; method: immunoSEQ multiplex PCR. The table has 68,000 or so clones, roughly 90% seen once. The sequences come from CD4+ or CD8+ T cells sorted from blood, collected in a trial of the OX40 agonist ivuxolimab. The receptor set was obtained from an adult with an advanced solid tumor such as melanoma, head and neck, liver or kidney cancer. Each CDR3 is given with its conserved first and last residue. Fields, in order: clone size, V gene, D gene, J gene, CDR3 protein, CDR3 DNA. A D gene is named only where the DNA matches it firmly. Clone size is stated in some rows and not others, as once, few, many or a class when expanded.

size: .; V: TRBV11-2; D: .; J: TRBJ2-7; CDR3: CASTIPNGPQPWEQYF; DNA: TGTGCCAGCACCATCCCCAATGGTCCCCAACCGTGGGAGCAGTACTTC
size: .; V: TRBV11-3; D: TRBD1; J: TRBJ2-5; CDR3: CASSLAWTGVQETQYF; DNA: TGTGCCAGCAGCTTAGCTTGGACAGGCGTACAAGAGACCCAGTACTTC
size: .; V: TRBV5-1; D: .; J: TRBJ2-7; CDR3: CASSLEGSAYEQYF; DNA: TGCGCCAGCAGCTTGGAAGGGTCAGCCTACGAGCAGTACTTC
size: .; V: TRBV30; D: TRBD2; J: TRBJ2-3; CDR3: CASEVPGLVFPDTQYF; DNA: TGTGCCTCTGAGGTCCCGGGACTAGTCTTCCCAGATACGCAGTATTTT
size: .; V: TRBV12-5; D: .; J: TRBJ2-1; CDR3: CASGPFGNEQFF; DNA: TGTGCTAGTGGTCCTTTTGGGAATGAGCAGTTCTTC
size: .; V: TRBV27; D: .; J: TRBJ1-5; CDR3: CASSLKIGQPQHF; DNA: TGTGCCAGCAGTTTAAAAATTGGTCAGCCCCAGCATTTT
size: .; V: TRBV30; D: .; J: TRBJ2-1; CDR3: CAWSVPTGRLASSYNEQFF; DNA: TGTGCCTGGAGTGTACCGACAGGGCGCCTAGCGAGCTCCTACAATGAGCAGTTCTTC
size: .; V: TRBV10-3; D: .; J: TRBJ1-1; CDR3: CAISEAAANTEAFF; DNA: TGTGCCATCAGTGAGGCCGCGGCGAACACTGAAGCTTTCTTT
size: .; V: TRBV27; D: .; J: TRBJ1-1; CDR3: CASRTGWRTEAFF; DNA: TGTGCCAGCAGAACAGGGTGGAGGACTGAAGCTTTCTTT
size: .; V: TRBV2; D: .; J: TRBJ2-2; CDR3: CASSVVARLATGELFF; DNA: TGTGCCAGCAGTGTGGTAGCCAGGCTCGCCACCGGGGAGCTGTTTTTT
size: .; V: TRBV7-3; D: TRBD2; J: TRBJ2-2; CDR3: CASSPGGGTGELFF; DNA: TGTGCCAGCAGCCCCGGCGGGGGGACCGGGGAGCTGTTTTTT
size: once; V: TRBV9; D: TRBD1; J: TRBJ2-2; CDR3: CASSATGVRGLGSTGGELFF; DNA: TGTGCCAGCAGCGCCACAGGGGTCCGCGGATTGGGCTCAACCGGCGGGGAGCTGTTTTTT
size: once; V: TRBV6-5; D: TRBD1; J: TRBJ2-7; CDR3: CASSTQGFEQYF; DNA: TGTGCCAGCAGTACACAGGGGTTCGAGCAGTACTTC
size: .; V: TRBV6-6; D: .; J: TRBJ2-3; CDR3: CASLRLAGDTQYF; DNA: TGTGCCAGTCTGCGGCTAGCTGGGGATACGCAGTATTTT
size: once; V: TRBV6-6; D: .; J: TRBJ2-2; CDR3: CASRENTGELFF; DNA: TGTGCCAGCAGGGAGAACACCGGGGAGCTGTTTTTT
size: .; V: TRBV19; D: .; J: TRBJ2-7; CDR3: CASSMHGTFHYEQYF; DNA: TGTGCCAGTAGTATGCACGGAACCTTTCACTACGAGCAGTACTTC
size: .; V: TRBV7-9; D: TRBD2; J: TRBJ2-1; CDR3: CASSFGLAGGYNEQFF; DNA: TGTGCCAGCAGCTTCGGCTTGGCGGGGGGCTACAATGAGCAGTTCTTC
size: .; V: TRBV2; D: TRBD1; J: TRBJ2-3; CDR3: CASSQWASGQGTDTQYF; DNA: TGTGCCAGCAGTCAGTGGGCTTCGGGACAGGGGACAGATACGCAGTATTTT
size: .; V: TRBV27; D: .; J: TRBJ2-7; CDR3: CASREGTNYEQYF; DNA: TGTGCCAGCCGAGAGGGGACCAACTACGAGCAGTACTTC
size: .; V: TRBV7-3; D: .; J: TRBJ2-5; CDR3: CASRQGNQETQYF; DNA: TGTGCCAGCAGGCAGGGCAACCAAGAGACCCAGTACTTC
size: .; V: TRBV11-3; D: TRBD1; J: TRBJ2-5; CDR3: CASSLVLTGLQETQYF; DNA: TGTGCCAGCAGCTTAGTATTGACAGGGTTACAAGAGACCCAGTACTTC
size: .; V: TRBV30; D: TRBD1; J: TRBJ2-3; CDR3: CAWSKGAADTQYF; DNA: TGTGCCTGGAGTAAGGGGGCAGCAGATACGCAGTATTTT